These 15 T cell receptor beta chains share one sample of origin, sequenced in a study of blood T cell repertoires in COVID-19 (TCRdb year 2020). The protocol used for the library was the immunoSEQ multiplex PCR assay. In its TCRdb copy, this immuneACCESS table keeps in-frame sequences only and misses some clones. Where compared with another copy, unresolved V genes explain less than half of these, and the others have no known cause. In all, the sample holds 150,000 to 200,000 clones, and around 87% of those were seen once. 5% to 8.5% of the sample is held by the ten biggest clonotypes. What was sequenced was PBMCs or T cells enriched from blood (not recorded which). These receptor sequences come from a woman aged 45 to 65 who had recovered from COVID-19.

The chain carries TRBV4-1 and TRBJ2-1, with D perhaps TRBD1 (5 bases). Deletions cut 8 bases from V and 7 bases from J, with 9 bases between. Germline V CDR1 and CDR2: MGHRA, YSYEKL. The CDR3 totals 11 residues. The CDR3 region has the DNA TGCGCCAGCGGGGCACGGAATGAGCAGTTCTTC. It yields the protein CASGARNEQFF.

V is TRBV7-6 and J is TRBJ2-3, with D maybe TRBD2 (6 bases). There are 17 residues in the CDR3. Trimming shortened V by 1 base and J by 3 bases, and 17 bases separated the two germline ends. Per germline, CDR1 SGHVS and CDR2 FNYEAQ. The CDR3: CASSLGVVAGGTDTQYF. The CDR3 bases are TGTGCCAGCAGCTTAGGGGTTGTAGCTGGGGGGACAGATACGCAGTATTTT.

This clone has a single count. The V call is TRBV3-1 (or the pseudogene TRBV3-2), the J call TRBJ2-7, with a weak D call TRBD1 (6 bases). The CDR3 length is 13 residues. V lost 6 bases, J lost 4 bases, and 13 bases lay in between. CDR1 and CDR2 (germline): LGHDT, YNNKEL (reference sequence). The chain's CDR3 is CASRPSTGYEQYF. The CDR3 DNA is TGTGCCAGCAGACCTTCTACAGGGTACGAGCAGTACTTC.

This sequence joins TRBV5-1 and TRBJ2-1; no firm D call. CDR3 length: 13 residues. V dropped 2 bases and J dropped 8 bases, with 11 bases sitting between them. Per germline, CDR1 SGHRS and CDR2 YFSETQ. CDR3 nucleotide sequence: TGCGCCAGCAGCTTCGCTTCGGTTTATGAGCAGTTCTTC. Its protein product is CASSFASVYEQFF.

The CDR3 reads CASSLAQGRRTEAFF. CDR3 in DNA: TGTGCCAGCAGCTTAGCCCAAGGGAGGCGCACTGAAGCTTTCTTT. The chain carries TRBV11-2 and TRBJ1-1; unclear D gene. The CDR3 is 15 residues long. V lost 1 base and J 4 bases, leaving 13 bases between the germline ends. Germline CDR1 SGHAT, CDR2 FQNNGV.

In its sample, this clone was seen once. V gene TRBV24-1 combines with J gene TRBJ1-1; 8 bases fit TRBD1. J gave up 5 bases and V 12 bases, and 10 bases lay outside the gene matches. CDR3 size: 13 residues. Germline V gives CDR1 KGHDR, CDR2 SFDVKD. CDR3 sequence: CASQRTGMTEAFF. DNA for the CDR3: TGTGCCTCTCAGCGGACAGGGATGACTGAAGCTTTCTTT.

The J gene is TRBJ2-7, the V gene TRBV5-8; tentatively, D is TRBD1 (5 bases). Germline assignment: CDR1 SGHTS and CDR2 YDEGEE. The V end lost 2 bases, the J end lost 3 bases, and 9 bases lay between the germline ends. The CDR3 is 13 residues long. The CDR3 loop reads CASSFGALYEQYF. The CDR3 coding sequence is TGTGCCAGCAGCTTTGGGGCCCTCTACGAGCAGTACTTC.

V usage is TRBV3-1 (or the pseudogene TRBV3-2) and J usage is TRBJ1-1; D not certain. CDR1 LGHDT and CDR2 YNNKEL come from the germline V gene (reference sequence). The CDR3 runs to 12 residues. The ends were cut back, 4 bases at V and 9 bases at J, with 12 bases in the middle. CDR3 nucleotides: TGTGCCAGCAGCCCAGAGCGAGGGAAAGCTTTCTTT. This encodes CASSPERGKAFF.

The rearrangement links TRBV9 to TRBJ2-6; possibly TRBD1 for D (5 bases). The V gene's germline CDR1 is SGDLS and CDR2 YYNGEE. The CDR3 extends over 15 amino acids. Between the trimmed V and J ends, which lost 4 bases and 4 bases, there was a span of 12 bases. CDR3 sequence reads: CASSQRGSGANVLTF. The CDR3 DNA sequence: TGTGCCAGCAGCCAAAGGGGCTCCGGGGCCAACGTCCTGACTTTC.

A single count supports this clone. The CDR3 region has the DNA TGTGCCAGCAGACCTAGCGGGGGCCAGGATGAGCAGTTCTTC. It codes for CASRPSGGQDEQFF. V usage is TRBV6-2 or TRBV6-3 and J usage is TRBJ2-1; 10 nucleotides match TRBD2. Germline V gene data show CDR1 as MNHEY and CDR2 as SVGEGT. This CDR3 has 14 amino acids. V gave up 6 bases and J gave up 8 bases; unmatched junction bases: 7.

The rearrangement joins TRBV18 to TRBJ2-3; possibly TRBD2 for D (6 bases). CDR1 KGHSH and CDR2 LQKENI come from the germline V gene. The CDR3 runs to 15 residues. The ends were cut back, 2 bases at V and 4 bases at J, with 13 bases in the middle. This CDR3 reads CASSPSGGVPDTQYF. DNA for the CDR3: TGTGCCAGCTCACCATCCGGGGGTGTCCCAGATACGCAGTATTTT. The full variable domain, rest sourced from reference TRBV18 and TRBJ2-3, is NAGVMQNPRHLVRRRGQEARLRCSPMKGHSHVYWYRQLPEEGLKFMVYLQKENIIDESGMPKERFSAEFPKEGPSILRIQQVVRGDSAAYFCASSPSGGVPDTQYFGPGTRLTVL.

The gene calls are TRBV29-1 and TRBJ1-2; D is ambiguous. The germline CDR1 and CDR2 sequences are SQVTM and ANQGSEA. The CDR3 length is 13 residues. The V and J ends lost 7 bases and 5 bases respectively, with 17 bases between them. CDR3 sequence reads: CSGVTGSIYGYTF. The CDR3 DNA follows: TGCAGCGGGGTCACCGGGTCGATATATGGCTACACCTTC.

This chain uses TRBV18 with TRBJ1-1; a weak D match, TRBD1 (6 bases). Germline CDR1 and CDR2: KGHSH and LQKENI. Deletions cut 3 bases from V and 6 bases from J, with 8 bases between. The CDR3 covers 12 residues. The CDR3 loop is CASSPDRSEAFF. CDR3 DNA: TGTGCCAGCTCACCCGACAGGTCTGAAGCTTTCTTT.

V usage is TRBV2 and J usage is TRBJ1-4; no definite D call. V lost 7 bases to trimming and J lost 3 bases, with 12 bases between them. CDR1 and CDR2 (germline): SNHLY, FYNNEI. The CDR3 runs 14 residues. Here the CDR3 DNA reads TGTGCCAGCACCGAATGGTTAGCTAATGAAAAACTGTTTTTT. Amino acids: CASTEWLANEKLFF.

V is TRBV7-8 and J is TRBJ2-2, with TRBD1 matching 10 bases. This CDR3 contains 14 residues. The junction had 7 bases not matched to a gene; V was cut back by 8 bases and J by 7 bases. From germline, CDR1 is SGHVS and CDR2 FQNEAQ. The CDR3 protein is CASGRQGAGGELFF. In nucleotides, the CDR3 is TGTGCCAGCGGCAGACAGGGGGCCGGCGGGGAGCTGTTTTTT. Supplemented by reference TRBV7-8 and TRBJ2-2, the full variable domain reads GAGVSQSPRYKVAKRGQDVALRCDPISGHVSLFWYQQALGQGPEFLTYFQNEAQLDKSGLPSDRFFAERPEGSVSTLKIQRTQQEDSAVYLCASGRQGAGGELFFGEGSRLTVL.